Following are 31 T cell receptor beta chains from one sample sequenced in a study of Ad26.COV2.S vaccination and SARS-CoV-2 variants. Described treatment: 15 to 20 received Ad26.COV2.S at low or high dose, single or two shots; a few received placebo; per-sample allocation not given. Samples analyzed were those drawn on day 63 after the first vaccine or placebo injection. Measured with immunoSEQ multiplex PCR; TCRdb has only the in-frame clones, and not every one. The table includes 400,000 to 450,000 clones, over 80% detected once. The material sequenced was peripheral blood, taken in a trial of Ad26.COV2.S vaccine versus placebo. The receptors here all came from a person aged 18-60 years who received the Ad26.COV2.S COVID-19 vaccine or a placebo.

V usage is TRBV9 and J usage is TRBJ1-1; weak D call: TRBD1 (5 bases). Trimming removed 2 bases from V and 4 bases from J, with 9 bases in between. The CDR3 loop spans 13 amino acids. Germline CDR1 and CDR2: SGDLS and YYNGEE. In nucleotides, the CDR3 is TGTGCCAGCAGCGTTTCCGGGGGCACTGAAGCTTTCTTT. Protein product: CASSVSGGTEAFF.

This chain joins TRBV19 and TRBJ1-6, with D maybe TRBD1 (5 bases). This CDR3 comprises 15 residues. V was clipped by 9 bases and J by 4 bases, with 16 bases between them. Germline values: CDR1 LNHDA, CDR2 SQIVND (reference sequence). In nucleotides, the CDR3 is TGTGCCAGCGGACCGGGACTGATATATAATTCACCCCTCCACTTT. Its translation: CASGPGLIYNSPLHF.

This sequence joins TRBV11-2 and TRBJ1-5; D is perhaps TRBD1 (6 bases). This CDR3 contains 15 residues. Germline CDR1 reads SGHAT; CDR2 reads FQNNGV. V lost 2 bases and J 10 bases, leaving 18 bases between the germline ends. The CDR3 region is CASSLFPGALAPQHF. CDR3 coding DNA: TGTGCCAGCAGCTTATTCCCAGGGGCGTTAGCACCCCAGCATTTT.

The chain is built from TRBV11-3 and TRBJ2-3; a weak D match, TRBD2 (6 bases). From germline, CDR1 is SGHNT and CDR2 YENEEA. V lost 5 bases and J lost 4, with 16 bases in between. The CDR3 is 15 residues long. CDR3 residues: CASSPGPGDPDTQYF. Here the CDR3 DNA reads TGTGCCAGCAGCCCAGGGCCGGGGGACCCAGATACGCAGTATTTT.

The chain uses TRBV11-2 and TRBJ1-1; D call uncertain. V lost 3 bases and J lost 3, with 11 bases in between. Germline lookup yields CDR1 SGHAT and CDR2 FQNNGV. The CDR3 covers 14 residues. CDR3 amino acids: CASSFGITDTEAFF. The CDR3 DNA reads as TGTGCCAGCAGCTTCGGCATTACGGACACTGAAGCTTTCTTT. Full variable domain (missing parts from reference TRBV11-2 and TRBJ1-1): EAGVAQSPRYKIIEKRQSVAFWCNPISGHATLYWYQQILGQGPKLLIQFQNNGVVDDSQLPKDRFSAERLKGVDSTLKIQPAKLEDSAVYLCASSFGITDTEAFFGQGTRLTVV.

In DNA, the CDR3 is TGTGCCAGTAGTATAGGGTACACTGAAGCTTTCTTT. It encodes CASSIGYTEAFF. The rearrangement uses TRBV19 and TRBJ1-1; D gene uncertain. Trimming removed 1 base from V and 3 bases from J, with 3 bases in between. The germline gives CDR1 LNHDA, CDR2 SQIVND (reference sequence). This CDR3 has 12 amino acids.

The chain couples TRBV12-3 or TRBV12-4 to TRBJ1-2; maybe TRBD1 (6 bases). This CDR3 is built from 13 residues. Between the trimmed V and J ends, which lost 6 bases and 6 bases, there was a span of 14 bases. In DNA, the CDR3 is TGTGCCAGCAGATACTCAGGGGTGGATGGCTACACCTTC. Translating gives CASRYSGVDGYTF.

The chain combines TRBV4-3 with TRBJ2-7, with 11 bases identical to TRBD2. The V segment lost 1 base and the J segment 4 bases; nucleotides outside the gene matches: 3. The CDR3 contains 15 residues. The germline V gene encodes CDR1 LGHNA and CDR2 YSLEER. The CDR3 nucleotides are TGCGCCAGCAGCCAAGGACTAGCGGGGCGGTACGAGCAGTACTTC. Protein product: CASSQGLAGRYEQYF.

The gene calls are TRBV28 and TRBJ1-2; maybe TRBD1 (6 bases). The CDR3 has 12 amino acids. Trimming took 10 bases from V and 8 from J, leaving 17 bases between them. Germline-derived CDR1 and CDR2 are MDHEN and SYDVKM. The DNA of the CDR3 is TGTGCCACCAGCACAGGGAGGTCCGGCTACACCTTC. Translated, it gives CATSTGRSGYTF.

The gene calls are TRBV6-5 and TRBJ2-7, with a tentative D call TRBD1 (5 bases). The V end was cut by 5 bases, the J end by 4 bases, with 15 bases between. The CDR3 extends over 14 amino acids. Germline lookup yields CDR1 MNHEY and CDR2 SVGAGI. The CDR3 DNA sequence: TGTGCCAGCAGTAATGACAGCCCGTGGTACGAGCAGTACTTC. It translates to CASSNDSPWYEQYF.

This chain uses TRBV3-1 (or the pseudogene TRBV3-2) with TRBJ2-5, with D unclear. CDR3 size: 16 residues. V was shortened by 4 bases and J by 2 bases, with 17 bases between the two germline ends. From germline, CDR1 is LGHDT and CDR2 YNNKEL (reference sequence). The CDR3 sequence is CASSPLYGNPQETQYF. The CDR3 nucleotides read TGTGCCAGCAGCCCATTGTATGGTAACCCACAAGAGACCCAGTACTTC.

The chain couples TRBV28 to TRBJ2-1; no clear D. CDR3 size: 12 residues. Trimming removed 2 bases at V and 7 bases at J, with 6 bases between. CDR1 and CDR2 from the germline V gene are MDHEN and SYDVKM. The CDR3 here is CASSLVGNEQFF. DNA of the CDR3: TGTGCCAGCAGTTTAGTAGGGAATGAGCAGTTCTTC. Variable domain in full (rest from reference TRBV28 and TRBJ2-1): DVKVTQSSRYLVKRTGEKVFLECVQDMDHENMFWYRQDPGLGLRLIYFSYDVKMKEKGDIPEGYSVSREKKERFSLILESASTNQTSMYLCASSLVGNEQFFGPGTRLTVL.

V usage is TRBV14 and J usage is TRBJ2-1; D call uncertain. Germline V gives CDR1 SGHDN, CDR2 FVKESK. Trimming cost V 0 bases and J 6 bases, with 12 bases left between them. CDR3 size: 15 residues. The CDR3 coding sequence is TGTGCCAGCAGCCAAGAGTTAGGAGCGAGCAATGAGCAGTTCTTC. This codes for CASSQELGASNEQFF.

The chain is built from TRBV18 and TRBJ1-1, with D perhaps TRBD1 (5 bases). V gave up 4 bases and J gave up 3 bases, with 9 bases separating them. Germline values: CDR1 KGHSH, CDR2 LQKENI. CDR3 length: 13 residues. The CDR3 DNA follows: TGTGCCAGCTCACAGGGACGGGACACTGAAGCTTTCTTT. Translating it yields CASSQGRDTEAFF.

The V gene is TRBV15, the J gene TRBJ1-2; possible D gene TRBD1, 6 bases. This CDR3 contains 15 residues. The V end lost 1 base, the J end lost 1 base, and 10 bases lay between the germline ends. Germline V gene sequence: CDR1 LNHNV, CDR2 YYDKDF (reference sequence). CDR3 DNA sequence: TGTGCCACCAGCAGAGGGGGAGGGGGTAACTATGGCTACACCTTC. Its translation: CATSRGGGGNYGYTF.

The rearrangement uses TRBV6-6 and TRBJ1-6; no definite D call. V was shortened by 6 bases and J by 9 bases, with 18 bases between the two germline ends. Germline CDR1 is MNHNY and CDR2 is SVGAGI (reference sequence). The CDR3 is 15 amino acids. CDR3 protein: CASRKLTHSGSPLHF. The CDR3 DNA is TGTGCCAGCAGAAAACTTACCCATAGTGGTTCACCCCTCCACTTT.

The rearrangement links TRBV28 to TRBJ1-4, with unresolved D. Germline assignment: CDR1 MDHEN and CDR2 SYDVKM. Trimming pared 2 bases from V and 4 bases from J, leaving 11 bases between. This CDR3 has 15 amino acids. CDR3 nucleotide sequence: TGTGCCAGCAGTTTAGCGGAATTTGGTAATGAAAAACTGTTTTTT. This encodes CASSLAEFGNEKLFF.

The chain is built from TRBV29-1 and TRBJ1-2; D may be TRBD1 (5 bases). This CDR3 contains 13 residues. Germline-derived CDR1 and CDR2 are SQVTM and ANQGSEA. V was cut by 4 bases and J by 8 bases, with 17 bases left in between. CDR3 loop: CSVASGTFSGYTF. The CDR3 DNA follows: TGCAGCGTTGCCTCCGGGACCTTTTCGGGCTACACCTTC. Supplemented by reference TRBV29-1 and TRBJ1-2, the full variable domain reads SAVISQKPSRDICQRGTSLTIQCQVDSQVTMMFWYRQQPGQSLTLIATANQGSEATYESGFVIDKFPISRPNLTFSTLTVSNMSPEDSSIYLCSVASGTFSGYTFGSGTRLTVV.

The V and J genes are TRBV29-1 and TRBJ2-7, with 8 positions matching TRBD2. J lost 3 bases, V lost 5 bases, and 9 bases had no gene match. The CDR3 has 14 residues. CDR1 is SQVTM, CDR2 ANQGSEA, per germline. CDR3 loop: CSVSISGVGYEQYF. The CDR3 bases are TGCAGCGTTTCGATTAGCGGGGTCGGCTACGAGCAGTACTTC.

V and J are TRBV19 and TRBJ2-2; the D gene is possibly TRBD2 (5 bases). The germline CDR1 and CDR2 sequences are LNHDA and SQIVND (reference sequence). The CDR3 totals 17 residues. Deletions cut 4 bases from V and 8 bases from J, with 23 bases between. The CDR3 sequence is CASSKYIGLTRGGELFF. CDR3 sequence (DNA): TGTGCCAGTAGTAAATACATCGGGCTCACCCGGGGAGGGGAGCTGTTTTTT.

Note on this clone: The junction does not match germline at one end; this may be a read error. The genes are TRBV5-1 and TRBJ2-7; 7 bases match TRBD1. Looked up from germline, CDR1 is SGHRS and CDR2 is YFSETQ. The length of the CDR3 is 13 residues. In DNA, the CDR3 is TGCGCCAGCAAACGGGACAGTGGGGAAGAGCTGTCCTTC. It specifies CASKRDSGEELSF.

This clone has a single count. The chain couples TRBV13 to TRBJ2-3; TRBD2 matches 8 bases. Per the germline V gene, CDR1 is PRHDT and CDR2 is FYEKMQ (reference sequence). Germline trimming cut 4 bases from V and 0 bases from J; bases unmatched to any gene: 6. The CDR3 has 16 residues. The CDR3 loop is CASSSRAGGSTDTQYF. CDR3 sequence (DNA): TGTGCCAGCAGCTCTCGCGCGGGGGGAAGCACAGATACGCAGTATTTT.

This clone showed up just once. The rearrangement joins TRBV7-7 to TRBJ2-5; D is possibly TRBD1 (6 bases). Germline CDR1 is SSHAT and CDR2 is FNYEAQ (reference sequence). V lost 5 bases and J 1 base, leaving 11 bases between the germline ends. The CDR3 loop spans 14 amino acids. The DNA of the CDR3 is TGTGCCAGCAGCAGCACAGGGCGCCAAGAGACCCAGTACTTC. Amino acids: CASSSTGRQETQYF.

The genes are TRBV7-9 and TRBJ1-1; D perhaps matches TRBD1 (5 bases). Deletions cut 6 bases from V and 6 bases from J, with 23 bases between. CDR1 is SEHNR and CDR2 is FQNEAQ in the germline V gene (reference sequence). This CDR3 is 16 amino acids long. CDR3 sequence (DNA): TGTGCCAGCAGTGTAAGAGTTATAGGGACCGGCGCTGAAGCTTTCTTT. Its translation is CASSVRVIGTGAEAFF.

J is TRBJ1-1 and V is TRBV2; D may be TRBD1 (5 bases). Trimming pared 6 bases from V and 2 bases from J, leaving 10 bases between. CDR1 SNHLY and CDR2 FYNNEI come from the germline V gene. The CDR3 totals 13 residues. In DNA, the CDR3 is TGTGCCAGCAGCAGGGACCGCAACACTGAAGCTTTCTTT. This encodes CASSRDRNTEAFF. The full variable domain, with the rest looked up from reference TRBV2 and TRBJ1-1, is EPEVTQTPSHQVTQMGQEVILRCVPISNHLYFYWYRQILGQKVEFLVSFYNNEISEKSEIFDDQFSVERPDGSNFTLKIRSTKLEDSAMYFCASSRDRNTEAFFGQGTRLTVV.

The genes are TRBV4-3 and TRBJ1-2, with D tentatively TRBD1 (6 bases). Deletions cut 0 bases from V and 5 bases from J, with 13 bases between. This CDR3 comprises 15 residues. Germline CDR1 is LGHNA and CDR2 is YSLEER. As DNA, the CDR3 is TGCGCCAGCAGCCAAGATAGGGGGGGGGTTTATGGCTACACCTTC. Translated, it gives CASSQDRGGVYGYTF.

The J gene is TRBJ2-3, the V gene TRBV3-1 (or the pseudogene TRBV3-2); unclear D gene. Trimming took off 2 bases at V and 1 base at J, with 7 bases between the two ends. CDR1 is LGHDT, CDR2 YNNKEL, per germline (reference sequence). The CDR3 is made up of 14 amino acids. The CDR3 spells CASSQTDRTDTQYF. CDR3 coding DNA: TGTGCCAGCAGCCAAACCGACCGCACAGATACGCAGTATTTT.

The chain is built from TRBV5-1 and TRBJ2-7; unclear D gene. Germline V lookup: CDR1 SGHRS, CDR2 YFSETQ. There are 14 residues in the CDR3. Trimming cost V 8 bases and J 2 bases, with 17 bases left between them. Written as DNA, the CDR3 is TGCGCCAGTTCGAACCGGGCCGTCACCTACGAGCAGTACTTC. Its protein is CASSNRAVTYEQYF.

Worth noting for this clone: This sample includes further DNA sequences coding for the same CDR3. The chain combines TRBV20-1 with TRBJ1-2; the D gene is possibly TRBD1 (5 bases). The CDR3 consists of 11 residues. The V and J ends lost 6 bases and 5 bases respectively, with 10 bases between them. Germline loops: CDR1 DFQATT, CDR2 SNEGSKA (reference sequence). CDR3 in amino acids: CSASGGYGYTF. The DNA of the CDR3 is TGCAGTGCCAGCGGGGGGTATGGCTACACCTTC.

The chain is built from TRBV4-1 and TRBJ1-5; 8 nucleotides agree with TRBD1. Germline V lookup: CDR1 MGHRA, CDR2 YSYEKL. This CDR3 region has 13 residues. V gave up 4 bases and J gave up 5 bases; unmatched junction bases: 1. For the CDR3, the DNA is TGCGCCAGCAGCCCGACAGGGGATCAGCCCCAGCATTTT. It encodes CASSPTGDQPQHF.

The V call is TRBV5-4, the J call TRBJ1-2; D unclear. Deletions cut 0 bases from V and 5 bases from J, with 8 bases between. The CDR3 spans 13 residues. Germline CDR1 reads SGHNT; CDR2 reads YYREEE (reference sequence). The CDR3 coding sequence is TGTGCCAGCAGCTTGGGTGCCAATTATGGCTACACCTTC. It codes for CASSLGANYGYTF.